Below, 4 T cell receptor beta chains from the same sample are listed, as sequenced in a study of T-cell memory formation after mild COVID-19. TCRdb reanalysed the 5' RACE reads using MiXCR and keeps one entry per CDR3 protein. This table has some 130,000 distinct CDR3 sequences, 16% appearing once. Sequencing used PBMCs or a T cell subset sorted from them (not recorded which). These receptor sequences come from an adult woman who had mild COVID-19 (a few samples of this study predate the infection). Cell type and time point are not known.

This clonotype was seen only a few times. The junction does not match germline at one end; this may be a read error. The chain is built from TRBV7-7 and TRBJ2-1; 9 nucleotides line up with TRBD2. Germline V gives CDR1 SSHAT, CDR2 FNYEAQ (reference sequence). This CDR3 comprises 15 residues. CDR3 nucleotides: TGTGCTAGCAGCTTAGGTGCGGGAGGGCCCAATGAGCAGTTCTTC. Residues: CASSLGAGGPNEQFF.

This clonotype was counted between two and nine times. This chain joins TRBV4-3 and TRBJ2-2, with D possibly matching TRBD2 (5 bases). This CDR3 region has 14 residues. V shed 4 bases and J shed 2 bases, with 8 bases lying between them. Germline V gene data show CDR1 as LGHNA and CDR2 as YSLEER. The CDR3 protein is CASSLTSNTGELFF. CDR3 nucleotides: TGCGCCAGCAGCCTAACTAGTAACACCGGGGAGCTGTTTTTT.

This chain connects TRBV6-5 to TRBJ2-5, with no clear D. Trimming removed 7 bases from V and 9 bases from J, with 18 bases in between. The CDR3 contains 13 residues. Germline CDR1 and CDR2: MNHEY and SVGAGI. The CDR3 reads CASTSPGDGAQYF. The CDR3 DNA follows: TGTGCCAGCACCTCCCCCGGCGATGGGGCCCAGTACTTC.

In this sample, this clonotype turned up a few times. The chain uses TRBV13 and TRBJ2-2; either TRBD1 or TRBD2 may supply D (6 bases each). This CDR3 has 18 amino acids. V lost 0 bases and J lost 4, with 18 bases in between. CDR1 is PRHDT and CDR2 is FYEKMQ in the germline V gene (reference sequence). The CDR3: CASSLGLEGGRGTGELFF. The CDR3 DNA is TGTGCCAGCAGCTTAGGCCTTGAGGGGGGTAGAGGCACCGGGGAGCTGTTTTTT.